The rows below give T cell receptor beta chains drawn from one sample of a study of OX40 agonist ivuxolimab in advanced cancers. Here immunoSEQ multiplex PCR was the method, and the copy in TCRdb shows in-frame clones only, minus some. This repertoire shows approximately 58,000 clones, approximately 85% found once; its top ten account for less than 3.5%. The source material was CD4+ or CD8+ T cells sorted from blood, sampled in a trial of the OX40 agonist ivuxolimab. The receptors were sampled from an adult with an advanced solid tumor such as melanoma, head and neck, liver or kidney cancer. The CDR3 runs from the conserved cysteine through the conserved F or W. D genes are given only for firm matches. Only some rows state a clone size, as once, few, many or a class for expanded clones.

d_gene,j_gene,v_gene,abundance,CDR3aa,CDR3nt
-,TRBJ2-2,TRBV7-3,-,CASSSTGPSTGELFF,TGTGCCAGCAGCTCGACAGGTCCGAGCACCGGGGAGCTGTTTTTT
-,TRBJ1-2,TRBV7-8,-,CASSAGTNSYGYTF,TGTGCCAGCAGCGCCGGGACTAACTCCTATGGCTACACCTTC
-,TRBJ1-1,TRBV7-2,-,CASSLVTAGAFF,TGTGCCAGCAGCTTAGTTACCGCGGGAGCTTTCTTT
-,TRBJ2-1,TRBV6-5,-,CASSYGQNNEQFF,TGTGCCAGCAGTTATGGCCAGAACAATGAGCAGTTCTTC
TRBD2,TRBJ2-1,TRBV10-1,-,CASSESNGTSPLSYNEQFF,TGCGCCAGCAGTGAGTCGAATGGGACTAGCCCACTCTCCTACAATGAGCAGTTCTTC
-,TRBJ2-6,TRBV9,-,CASSVVGSSGANVLTF,TGTGCCAGCAGCGTAGTTGGGTCCTCCGGGGCCAACGTCCTGACTTTC
-,TRBJ2-3,TRBV18,-,CASSPSQDNTQYF,TGTGCCAGCTCACCAAGCCAGGATAATACGCAGTATTTT
-,TRBJ2-1,TRBV10-3,-,CAISRLGGPDVGQFF,TGTGCCATCAGCCGACTCGGGGGACCCGACGTAGGGCAGTTCTTC
-,TRBJ1-2,TRBV5-1,-,CASSGRGVNYGYTF,TGCGCCAGCAGCGGCAGGGGAGTTAACTATGGCTACACCTTC
-,TRBJ1-1,TRBV4-2,-,CASSRPTGSDTEAFF,TGTGCCAGCAGCCGGCCAACAGGGTCGGACACTGAAGCTTTCTTT
TRBD1,TRBJ1-2,TRBV18,-,CASSPGTGHGYTF,TGTGCCAGCTCACCAGGGACAGGGCATGGCTACACCTTC
TRBD1,TRBJ1-2,TRBV9,-,CASSPRGAYGYTF,TGTGCCAGCAGCCCCAGGGGGGCCTATGGCTACACCTTC
TRBD1,TRBJ2-7,TRBV7-2,-,CASSARWDRGSEQYF,TGTGCCAGCAGCGCAAGGTGGGACAGGGGTAGCGAGCAGTACTTC
TRBD1,TRBJ2-7,TRBV28,-,CASRGQGNYEQYF,TGTGCCAGCAGGGGACAGGGCAACTACGAGCAGTACTTC
-,TRBJ2-3,TRBV19,-,CASTPGPSTDTQYF,TGTGCCAGTACCCCTGGTCCTAGCACAGATACGCAGTATTTT
-,TRBJ1-1,TRBV10-3,-,CAISGGQNTEAFF,TGTGCCATCAGTGGGGGACAAAACACTGAAGCTTTCTTT
TRBD1,TRBJ1-2,TRBV27,once,CASSPGQRNYGYTF,TGTGCCAGCAGCCCGGGACAGCGAAACTATGGCTACACCTTC
-,TRBJ2-3,TRBV7-2,-,CASSLQSSTDTQYF,TGTGCCAGCAGCTTACAGTCTAGCACAGATACGCAGTATTTT
TRBD1,TRBJ1-4,TRBV2,-,CASRAGGTTNEKLFF,TGTGCCAGCAGAGCAGGGGGAACAACTAATGAAAAACTGTTTTTT
-,TRBJ1-2,TRBV11-1,once,CASSGSILGDGYTF,TGTGCCAGCAGCGGCTCGATCCTTGGAGATGGCTACACCTTC
TRBD1,TRBJ2-7,TRBV7-6,-,CASSPAGQGSHEQYF,TGTGCCAGCAGCCCCGCGGGACAGGGGTCCCACGAGCAGTACTTC
-,TRBJ1-1,TRBV6-5,-,CASRVPGRQAFF,TGTGCCAGCCGGGTCCCAGGGCGGCAAGCTTTCTTT
TRBD2,TRBJ2-3,TRBV19,-,CASKPREADTQYF,TGTGCCAGTAAACCCCGGGAGGCAGATACGCAGTATTTT
TRBD1,TRBJ2-7,TRBV5-4,-,CASSFKGQGRHEQYF,TGTGCCAGCAGCTTTAAAGGACAGGGGCGCCACGAGCAGTACTTC
-,TRBJ1-2,TRBV29-1,-,CSVETGLGYGYTF,TGCAGCGTTGAAACAGGGTTGGGGTATGGCTACACCTTC
TRBD1,TRBJ2-7,TRBV10-3,-,CASVQQEGTGASEQYF,TGTGCCTCGGTCCAACAGGAGGGGACAGGCGCGAGCGAGCAGTACTTC
TRBD1,TRBJ1-1,TRBV10-3,once,CAISELWRGQLNTEAFF,TGTGCCATCAGTGAGTTGTGGCGGGGACAGCTGAACACTGAAGCTTTCTTT
TRBD1,TRBJ2-5,TRBV29-1,-,CSVGPGGATQYF,TGCAGCGTTGGGCCAGGGGGCGCGACCCAGTACTTC
-,TRBJ2-3,TRBV21-1,-,CASSSRQATGTDTQYF,TGTGCCAGCAGCAGCAGACAGGCTACAGGCACAGATACGCAGTATTTT
-,TRBJ1-2,TRBV9,-,CASSPQGSNYGYTF,TGTGCCAGCAGCCCGCAGGGCTCTAACTATGGCTACACCTTC
-,TRBJ1-4,TRBV20-1,once,CSGGSNEKLFF,TGCAGTGGGGGGTCCAATGAAAAACTGTTTTTT
-,TRBJ2-7,TRBV6-6,once,CASSYEQSYEQYF,TGTGCCAGCAGTTACGAACAATCCTACGAGCAGTACTTC
-,TRBJ1-2,TRBV9,-,CASSSVNRDGYTF,TGTGCCAGCAGCTCCGTAAACAGGGATGGCTACACCTTC
TRBD2,TRBJ2-3,TRBV14,-,CASSRLSGRDFTDTQYF,TGTGCCAGCAGCCGACTTAGCGGGAGGGATTTCACAGATACGCAGTATTTT
-,TRBJ1-1,TRBV27,few,CASYSNRATNTEAFF,TGTGCCAGCTATTCTAATAGGGCGACGAACACTGAAGCTTTCTTT
TRBD1,TRBJ2-5,TRBV6-1,-,CASSEVQGQGFETQYF,TGTGCCAGCAGTGAGGTCCAGGGACAGGGTTTTGAGACCCAGTACTTC
TRBD1,TRBJ1-2,TRBV28,-,CASIPIGTTGKYYGYTF,TGTGCCAGCATCCCTATAGGAACGACAGGGAAATACTATGGCTACACCTTC
TRBD1,TRBJ2-2,TRBV7-9,-,CASSSRGTGSGTGELFF,TGTGCCAGCAGCTCCCGAGGGACAGGGAGTGGCACCGGGGAGCTGTTTTTT
TRBD2,TRBJ2-7,TRBV7-9,-,CASAGSGRKNEQYF,TGTGCCAGCGCCGGAAGCGGGAGAAAAAACGAGCAGTACTTC
TRBD2,TRBJ2-2,TRBV7-8,-,CASSLAVAGVITGELFF,TGTGCCAGCAGCTTAGCGGTAGCGGGAGTGATCACCGGGGAGCTGTTTTTT
-,TRBJ1-5,TRBV19,-,CASCMGGRSGQPQHF,TGTGCCAGTTGCATGGGGGGGCGATCAGGTCAGCCCCAGCATTTT
-,TRBJ2-3,TRBV11-2,-,CASSSPRVSTDTQYF,TGTGCCAGCAGCTCTCCGAGGGTTAGCACAGATACGCAGTATTTT